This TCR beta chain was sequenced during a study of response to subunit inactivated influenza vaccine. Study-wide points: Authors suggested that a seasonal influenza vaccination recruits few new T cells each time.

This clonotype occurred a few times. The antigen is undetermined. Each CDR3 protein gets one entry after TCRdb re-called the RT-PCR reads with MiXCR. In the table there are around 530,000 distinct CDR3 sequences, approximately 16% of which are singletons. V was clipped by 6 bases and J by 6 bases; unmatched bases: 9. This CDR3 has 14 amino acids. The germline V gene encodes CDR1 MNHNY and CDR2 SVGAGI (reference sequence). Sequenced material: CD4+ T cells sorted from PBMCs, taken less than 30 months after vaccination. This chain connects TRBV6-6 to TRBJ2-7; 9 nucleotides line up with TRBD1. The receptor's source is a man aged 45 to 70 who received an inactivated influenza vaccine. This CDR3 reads CASSLRDRDTEQYF. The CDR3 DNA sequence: TGTGCCAGCAGCCTCCGGGACAGGGATACCGAGCAGTACTTC.